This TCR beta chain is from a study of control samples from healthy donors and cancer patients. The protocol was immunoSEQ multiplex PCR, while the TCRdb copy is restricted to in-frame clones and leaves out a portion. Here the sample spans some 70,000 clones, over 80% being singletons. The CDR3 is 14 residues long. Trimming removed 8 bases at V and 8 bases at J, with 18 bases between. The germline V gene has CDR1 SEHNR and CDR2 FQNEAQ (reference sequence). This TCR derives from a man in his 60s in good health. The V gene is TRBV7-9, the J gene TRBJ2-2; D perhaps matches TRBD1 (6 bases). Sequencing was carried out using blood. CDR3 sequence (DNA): TGTGCCAGCGGCAGACAGGCCCCGCTGGGGGAGCTGTTTTTT. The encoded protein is CASGRQAPLGELFF.